This T cell receptor delta chain was retrieved from a study of gamma-delta chains in newborns, infants, children. Study details: Innate gammadelta T cells reportedly expand polyclonally right after birth, driven by microbial exposure, per the title.

In its sample, this clone was seen a few times. This likely reflects a read error, since a far larger clone is one base away. CDR3 size: 20 residues. CDR1 and CDR2 from the germline V gene are GEAIGNYY and EKD. Losses at the gene ends were 3 bases for V and 0 bases for J; bases not matched to a gene: 12. TCRdb re-called clones from the reads via CATT. The repertoire holds thousands of delta-chain clones, with more than 1% as singletons. This clonotype was obtained from a child who was a newborn, infant or young child, either healthy, febrile or measles-vaccinated (not recorded which). The specimen was blood. V usage is TRDV2 and J usage is TRDJ3; TRDD3 agrees at 8 bases. The CDR3 loop is CACDAMYWGASSWDTRQMFF. The CDR3 bases are TGTGCCTGTGACGCAATGTACTGGGGGGCAAGCTCCTGGGACACCCGACAGATGTTTTTC.